Listed below are T cell receptor beta chains from one sample, sequenced in a study of vaccination effects on CD4 cells after COVID-19. Only in-frame clones appear in the TCRdb table, and some are missing; sequencing was by immunoSEQ multiplex PCR. The sample consists of roughly 63,000 clones, approximately 71% of them appearing once. No cognate antigen is known for these TCRs. The source material was CD4+ T cells from PBMCs cultured with HCoV-OC43 spike peptides, sampled before COVID-19 vaccination. These receptors were taken from a human donor who received a COVID-19 vaccine. Each CDR3 is given with its conserved first and last residue. Fields, in order: CDR3 DNA, CDR3 protein, D gene, V gene, J gene, clone size. A D gene is named only where the DNA matches it firmly. Size values are once, few and many counts, or a class for expanded clones, and some rows have none.

TGTGCCAGCAGTTTTCTGTTTGGTGGAAACACCATATATTTT	CASSFLFGGNTIYF	NA	TRBV6-5	TRBJ1-3	few
TGTGCCTGGAGTTGGGGGGGGAATTACAATGAGCAGTTCTTC	CAWSWGGNYNEQFF	TRBD2	TRBV30	TRBJ2-1	NA
TGTGCCAGCAGTTTTAGCTCTGGAAACACCATATATTTT	CASSFSSGNTIYF	NA	TRBV12-3/TRBV12-4	TRBJ1-3	NA
TGTGCCAGCAGCTTTAGAGCGGATCAGCCCCAGCATTTT	CASSFRADQPQHF	NA	TRBV5-5	TRBJ1-5	NA
TGTGCCAGCAGCGTAGGTTGGACTGGCCTTCAAGAGACCCAGTACTTC	CASSVGWTGLQETQYF	NA	TRBV9	TRBJ2-5	NA
TGTGCCACCAGTGACCCAGGACGGCTGAACACCGGGGAGCTGTTTTTT	CATSDPGRLNTGELFF	NA	TRBV24-1	TRBJ2-2	NA
TGTGCCAGCAGCCAGTCGAACACTGAAGCTTTCTTT	CASSQSNTEAFF	NA	TRBV3-1/TRBV3-2	TRBJ1-1	NA
TGTGCCAGCAGCTTGGGCAGCTCTGGGGCCAACGTCCTGACTTTC	CASSLGSSGANVLTF	NA	TRBV5-6	TRBJ2-6	once
TGCGCCAGCAGCCATGCAGGGGGCTCAACTAATGAAAAACTGTTTTTT	CASSHAGGSTNEKLFF	TRBD1	TRBV5-1	TRBJ1-4	NA
TGTGCCAGCAGCGGAAGGGGTTTCGGCAAAAACATTCAGTACTTC	CASSGRGFGKNIQYF	NA	TRBV6-5	TRBJ2-4	NA
TGTGCCAGCAGTGAATCGGGGGAACAGCCCCAGCATTTT	CASSESGEQPQHF	NA	TRBV6-1	TRBJ1-5	NA
TGTGCCAGCAGCCATGCAGGGGGCGCGGACACCGGGGAGCTGTTTTTT	CASSHAGGADTGELFF	TRBD1	TRBV4-2	TRBJ2-2	NA
TGCGCCAGCAGCTGGGGACAGGCTGATACTGAAGCTTTCTTT	CASSWGQADTEAFF	TRBD1	TRBV5-1	TRBJ1-1	few
TGTGCCAGCTCAATCGACATATCGAACACCGGGGAGCTGTTTTTT	CASSIDISNTGELFF	NA	TRBV18	TRBJ2-2	NA
TGTGCCAGCAGTAGTCACAGGGGCGAGACCCAGTACTTC	CASSSHRGETQYF	TRBD1	TRBV6-5	TRBJ2-5	NA
TGTGCCAGCAGTACGAACCGACGTACCTATGGCTACACCTTC	CASSTNRRTYGYTF	NA	TRBV6-5	TRBJ1-2	NA
TGTGCCACCAGAGGCAGGGGAGCAGAGACCCAGTACTTC	CATRGRGAETQYF	NA	TRBV24-1	TRBJ2-5	NA
TGTGCCAGCAGCCTATTGACAGGGTCCTATGGCTACACCTTC	CASSLLTGSYGYTF	TRBD1	TRBV3-1/TRBV3-2	TRBJ1-2	NA
TGTGCCAGCCGCGGGGGCACAGATACGCAGTATTTT	CASRGGTDTQYF	NA	TRBV11-2	TRBJ2-3	NA
TGCGCCAGCAGCGCCGGGACAGGGAGTTCACCCCTCCACTTT	CASSAGTGSSPLHF	TRBD1	TRBV10-1	TRBJ1-6	few
TGCGCCAGCAGCACAACTTTTCAGGGTTCTGGGGCCAACGTCCTGACTTTC	CASSTTFQGSGANVLTF	NA	TRBV5-1	TRBJ2-6	NA
TGCGCCAGCAGCCCGACGGCGGGACTAGGGTACAATGAGCAGTTCTTC	CASSPTAGLGYNEQFF	TRBD2	TRBV5-1	TRBJ2-1	NA
TGTGCCATCCAGACAGGGGGTTTCACTGAAGCTTTCTTT	CAIQTGGFTEAFF	TRBD1	TRBV12-3/TRBV12-4	TRBJ1-1	NA
TGCGCCAGCAGTTCTGACAGTTACTCTTGGACTGGAAACACCATATATTTT	CASSSDSYSWTGNTIYF	NA	TRBV5-1	TRBJ1-3	NA
TGTGCCAGCAGTTTATCTCGCGGGTTGCGGGGGGGGGATACGCAGTATTTT	CASSLSRGLRGGDTQYF	TRBD2	TRBV27	TRBJ2-3	NA
TGCGCCAGCAGCTTAGGGGAAAGAGGTGAAAAACTGTTTTTT	CASSLGERGEKLFF	NA	TRBV5-1	TRBJ1-4	NA
TGTGCCAGCAGCGGCCAAGGGACTCAGCGGGTAGGCTACACCTTC	CASSGQGTQRVGYTF	NA	TRBV9	TRBJ1-2	few
TGTGCCAGCAGCGGACAGGGGGCGTCTGGGGCCAACGTCCTGACTTTC	CASSGQGASGANVLTF	TRBD1	TRBV7-3	TRBJ2-6	few
TGTGCCTGGAGTGGGGGGCGTGTAGGAGCTTTCTTT	CAWSGGRVGAFF	NA	TRBV30	TRBJ1-1	NA
TGTGCCTGGAGTTTCGAGACGGGGGGTGGCTACACCTTC	CAWSFETGGGYTF	NA	TRBV30	TRBJ1-2	NA
TGTGCCAGCAGCTTAGGGGCAGATACGCAGTATTTT	CASSLGADTQYF	NA	TRBV7-2	TRBJ2-3	NA
TGTGCCAGCAGCTTGGTAGGGGGAAATAATTCACCCCTCCACTTT	CASSLVGGNNSPLHF	NA	TRBV5-6	TRBJ1-6	NA
TGTGCCAGCAGCCCCGGCAAGGGGGGTGAAAAACTGTTTTTT	CASSPGKGGEKLFF	NA	TRBV14	TRBJ1-4	NA
TGTGCCAGTAGACTAAACAGGGAAGAGACCCAGTACTTC	CASRLNREETQYF	NA	TRBV19	TRBJ2-5	once
TGTGCCACTGGACTAGCGGGGACCCCAGATACGCAGTATTTT	CATGLAGTPDTQYF	TRBD2	TRBV19	TRBJ2-3	NA
TGTGCCAGCAGCGGGACAGGGGAAGGTATTGAGCAGTTCTTC	CASSGTGEGIEQFF	TRBD1	TRBV3-1/TRBV3-2	TRBJ2-1	NA
TGTGCCAGCAGCTTAGGTAACTCGAACACCGGGGAGCTGTTTTTT	CASSLGNSNTGELFF	NA	TRBV11-2	TRBJ2-2	NA
TGTGCCACCAGTGATTCGAAAGGGGGCGCCGGAGAGACCCAGTACTTC	CATSDSKGGAGETQYF	TRBD1	TRBV24-1	TRBJ2-5	once
TGTGCCAGCAGTGAATATTGGGATCAGCCCCAGCATTTT	CASSEYWDQPQHF	NA	TRBV6-1	TRBJ1-5	NA
TGTGCCAGCAGCCCAGGACTAGCGGGGGGCGGGGAGACCCAGTACTTC	CASSPGLAGGGETQYF	TRBD2	TRBV7-2	TRBJ2-5	NA
TGTGCCAGCTCACCACTGTCAGGGGAGGGAGAGACCCAGTACTTC	CASSPLSGEGETQYF	NA	TRBV18	TRBJ2-5	NA
TGTGCCAGCAGCCGAGACCGGAACACTGAAGCTTTCTTT	CASSRDRNTEAFF	NA	TRBV5-4	TRBJ1-1	NA
TGCAGCGTTTCCCCGTCCCTAGCGGGGGGACTAGAGACCCAGTACTTC	CSVSPSLAGGLETQYF	TRBD2	TRBV29-1	TRBJ2-5	once
TGTGCCAGCAGCGGAGGGCGGGGGAGCACAGATACGCAGTATTTT	CASSGGRGSTDTQYF	TRBD2	TRBV11-3	TRBJ2-3	NA
TGTGCCATCAACTCTGCGGCGGGGCTTGGAAATTCACCCCTCCACTTT	CAINSAAGLGNSPLHF	NA	TRBV10-3	TRBJ1-6	NA
TGCAGCGCCCAAGGGGCGACAGGGTTTACTGAAGCTTTCTTT	CSAQGATGFTEAFF	TRBD1	TRBV29-1	TRBJ1-1	NA
TGTGCCAGCAGTACTGATCGAGGGGGGCTTAGCAATCAGCCCCAGCATTTT	CASSTDRGGLSNQPQHF	NA	TRBV2	TRBJ1-5	NA
TGCGCCAGTCGTAGTGCCCTCGGGACTGAAGCTTTCTTT	CASRSALGTEAFF	NA	TRBV5-1	TRBJ1-1	NA
TGTGCCTGGAGATCGTTAGTACCCTTATCTAGCACAGATACGCAGTATTTT	CAWRSLVPLSSTDTQYF	NA	TRBV30	TRBJ2-3	NA
TGTGCCACCAGTCTAGAGGGACCCTCTGGGGCCAACGTCCTGACTTTC	CATSLEGPSGANVLTF	NA	TRBV24-1	TRBJ2-6	few
TGTGCCAGCAGATCTTTCCGGGACAGGGACTATGGCTACACCTTC	CASRSFRDRDYGYTF	TRBD1	TRBV28	TRBJ1-2	NA
TGTGCCAGCAGCTTAGCTGGGGTTACGGAGACCCAGTACTTC	CASSLAGVTETQYF	NA	TRBV7-6	TRBJ2-5	NA
TGCGCCAGCAGCTTGTTTTCGCCGGCTTGGGGGGAAAACACTGAAGCTTTCTTT	CASSLFSPAWGENTEAFF	NA	TRBV5-1	TRBJ1-1	NA
TGTGCCAGTAGTATTATTACTCCGTCGGGTCAGCCCCAGCATTTT	CASSIITPSGQPQHF	NA	TRBV19	TRBJ1-5	NA
TGTGCCAGCAGCGTAACCGGGACAGGGGCGAGTGAAGCTTTCTTT	CASSVTGTGASEAFF	TRBD1	TRBV9	TRBJ1-1	NA
TGTGCCAGCAGCCCCCAGGGACAGGGCGCAGGAGGCTACACCTTC	CASSPQGQGAGGYTF	TRBD1	TRBV7-2	TRBJ1-2	NA
TGTGCCAGCAGCTTATCGGCCGGGATGGGGACAGGGGACAATGAGCAGTTCTTC	CASSLSAGMGTGDNEQFF	TRBD1	TRBV7-9	TRBJ2-1	NA
TGTGCCAGCTCACCCAACCCGGGTGCCAATCAGCCCCAGCATTTT	CASSPNPGANQPQHF	NA	TRBV18	TRBJ1-5	NA
TGTGCCAGCAGCCCCAAAGGGACAGGGGGCTATGGCTACACCTTC	CASSPKGTGGYGYTF	TRBD1	TRBV7-3	TRBJ1-2	NA
TGCAGCGGTGATCAGGGGCATCAATACAATGAGCAGTTCTTC	CSGDQGHQYNEQFF	NA	TRBV29-1	TRBJ2-1	NA